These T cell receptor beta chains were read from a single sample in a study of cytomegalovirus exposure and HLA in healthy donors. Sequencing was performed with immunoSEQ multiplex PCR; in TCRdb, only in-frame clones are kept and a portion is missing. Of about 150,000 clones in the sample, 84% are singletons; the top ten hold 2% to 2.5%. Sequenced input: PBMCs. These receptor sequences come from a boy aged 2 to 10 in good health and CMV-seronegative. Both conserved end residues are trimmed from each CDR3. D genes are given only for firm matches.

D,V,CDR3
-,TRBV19,ASSILYDSQETQY
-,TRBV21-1,ASSKGGQSHQPQH
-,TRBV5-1,ASRNPQGTMNTEAF
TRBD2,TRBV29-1,SALAGVMDTQY
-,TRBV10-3,AISERQFGRTEAF
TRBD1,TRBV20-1,SAEDRGTQY
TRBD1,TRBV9,ASSVTGTAPRNYGYT
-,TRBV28,ASTSRGKETQY
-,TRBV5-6,ASSLGLFEGNTGELF
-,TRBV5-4,ASSQRRGGYGYT
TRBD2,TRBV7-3,ASSLKGQWVSGEGPPSTDTQY
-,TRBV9,ASSVTGGNQPQH
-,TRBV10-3,AIQEGMAGDEQF
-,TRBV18,ASSTGSGSGDTQY
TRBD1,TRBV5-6,ASSQRTGSIETQY
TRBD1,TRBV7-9,ASSLLTGGAPGANVLT
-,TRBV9,ASGSAGGAYGYT
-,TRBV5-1,ASSLDGRTNEKLF
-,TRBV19,ASSLGGPHYGYT
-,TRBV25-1,ASSIEETQY
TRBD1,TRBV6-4,ASSDSPGGADTQY
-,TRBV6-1,ASSEGGLRTEAF
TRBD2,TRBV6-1,ASSVNGGALETQY
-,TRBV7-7,ASSFGGSTGELF
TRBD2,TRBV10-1,ASSEPSGSITDTQY
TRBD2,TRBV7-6,ASSLLAGGSTDTQY
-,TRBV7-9,SSSLTGGAYEQY
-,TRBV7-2,ASSFIGGPIANYGYT
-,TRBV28,ASTLYHVPGMAGELF
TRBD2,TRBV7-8,ASSSGTTTSGRTYEQY
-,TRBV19,ASISHTGNQPQH
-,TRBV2,ASSPSGDTQY
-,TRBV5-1,ASSLSRFGSSYEQY
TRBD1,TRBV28,ASRVQGTETQY
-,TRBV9,ASSVEAGGLYQETQY
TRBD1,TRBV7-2,ASSRDRGRFRSGGYT
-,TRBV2,ASSAQSYGYT
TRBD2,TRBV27,ASIAGSLFTDTQY
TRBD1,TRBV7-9,ASIKAGTGNTDTQY
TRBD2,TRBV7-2,ASSPGGGDGGELF
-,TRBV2,ASTTVREDSNQPQH